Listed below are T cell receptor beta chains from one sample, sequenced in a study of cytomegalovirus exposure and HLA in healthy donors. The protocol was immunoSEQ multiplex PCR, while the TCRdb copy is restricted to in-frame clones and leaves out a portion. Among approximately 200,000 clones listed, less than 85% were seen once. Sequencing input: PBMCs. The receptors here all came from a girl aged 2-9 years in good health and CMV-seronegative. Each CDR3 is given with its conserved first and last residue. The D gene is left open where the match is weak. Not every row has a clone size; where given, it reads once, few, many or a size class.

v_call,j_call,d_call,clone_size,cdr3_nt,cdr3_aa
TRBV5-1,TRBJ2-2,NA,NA,TGCGCCAGCAGCTTGGCAGAGGCGAACACCGGGGAGCTGTTTTTT,CASSLAEANTGELFF
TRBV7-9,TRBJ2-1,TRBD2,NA,TGTGCCAGCAGCTTAGTTTCCTGGACCGGGACTAGATCCTCCAATGAGCAGTTCTTC,CASSLVSWTGTRSSNEQFF
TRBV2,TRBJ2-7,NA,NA,TGTGCCAGCAGTCCAACCTACGAGCAGTACTTC,CASSPTYEQYF
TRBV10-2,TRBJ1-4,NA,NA,TGCGCCACGTGGAGGGCAGGTCGGGAAAAACTGTTTTTT,CATWRAGREKLFF
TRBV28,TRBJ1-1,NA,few,TGTGCCAGCACGTCAGGCCTGAACACTGAAGCTTTCTTT,CASTSGLNTEAFF
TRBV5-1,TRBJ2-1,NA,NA,TGCGCCAGCAGCCCCACCGGGGAAGGTTACAATGAGCAGTTCTTC,CASSPTGEGYNEQFF
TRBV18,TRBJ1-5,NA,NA,TGTGCCAGCTCACCATCAGGGTTTAGCAATCAGCCCCAGCATTTT,CASSPSGFSNQPQHF
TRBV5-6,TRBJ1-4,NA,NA,TGTGCCAGCAGCCTTAATGAAAAACTGTTTTTT,CASSLNEKLFF
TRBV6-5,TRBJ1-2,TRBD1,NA,TGTGCCAGCAGAGCGACAGGGGGGTACTATGGCTACACCTTC,CASRATGGYYGYTF
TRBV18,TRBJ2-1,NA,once,TGTGCCAGCTCACCACCAAGGGCTGCCGGAGGTGGGGTGCAGTTCTTC,CASSPPRAAGGGVQFF
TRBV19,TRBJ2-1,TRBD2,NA,TGTGCCACCCGACTAGCGGGCGGGACCTACAATGAGCAGTTCTTC,CATRLAGGTYNEQFF
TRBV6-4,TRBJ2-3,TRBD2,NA,TGTGCCAGCAGTGCGGGACTAGCGGTCACAGATACGCAGTATTTT,CASSAGLAVTDTQYF
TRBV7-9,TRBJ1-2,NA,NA,TGTGCCAGCAGCTTATATCAGGGTGGCTACACCTTC,CASSLYQGGYTF